This T cell receptor beta chain came from a study of blood T cells in healthy people across ages. With respect to this clonotype: What it binds is unknown.

At least 5 micrograms of total RNA were extracted per sample. Overall study results and limits: It was not known whether donors were CMV positive (a possible confounder of expanded clonotype changes).

Using a J-beta primer mix together with a sample-barcoded 5' primer, a second PCR was run for roughly 6 to 11 cycles. Each cDNA molecule carried a tag from a template-switch adaptor that contained 12 random nucleotides. TCRdb re-analysed the 5' RACE reads in MiXCR, keeping a single row per CDR3 protein. The table includes about 1.4 million distinct CDR3 sequences, around 59% detected once. The sequence derives from a man between 18 and 35 years old in good health. The sequenced sample was blood.

As DNA, the CDR3 is TGCAGTGCTAGCCGTCGGGTGGGAGGCAATGAGCAGTTCTTC. Translated, it gives CSASRRVGGNEQFF. V is TRBV20-1 and J is TRBJ2-1, with TRBD2 as a possible D gene (6 bases). CDR1 and CDR2 (germline): DFQATT, SNEGSKA (reference sequence). The CDR3 loop spans 14 amino acids. Trimming stripped 3 bases from V and 6 bases from J, with 15 bases between.